The clone carrying this TCR beta chain was picked up one time. This specimen comes from a study of T cell responses to AZD1222 COVID-19 vaccine. Some clones are missing from TCRdb's copy, which holds only in-frame ones; the method was immunoSEQ multiplex PCR. The table includes fewer than 150,000 clones, 93% detected once. The length of the CDR3 is 14 residues. V was clipped by 8 bases and J by 5 bases, with 16 bases between them. The V gene's germline CDR1 is SGHVS and CDR2 FQNEAQ. The chain couples TRBV7-8 to TRBJ2-1; perhaps TRBD2 as D (5 bases). The TCR comes from an adult in good health. Sequencing was performed on peripheral blood, taken on day 0 of AZD1222 vaccination. The CDR3 nucleotides are TGTGCCAGCGCTAGGAGGCACCTCGACAATGAGCAGTTCTTC. Amino acid sequence: CASARRHLDNEQFF.